This T cell receptor beta chain comes out of a study of blood T cell repertoires in COVID-19. About the study: The samples span acute and convalescent COVID-19 from the United States, Italy and Spain.

CDR3 length equals 14 residues. Germline V lookup: CDR1 GTSNPN, CDR2 SVGIG (reference sequence). The trim removed 8 bases at V and 4 bases at J, leaving 6 bases unmatched. Sequencing used immunoSEQ multiplex PCR; TCRdb keeps in-frame clones, though not all of them. The table has about 270,000 clones, less than 90% seen once; the top ten hold less than 15%. The sequence derives from a woman between 65 and 79 years old with COVID-19, enrolled during active disease. The chain uses TRBV30 and TRBJ2-5; the match to TRBD2 covers 14 bases. The material sequenced was peripheral blood. The CDR3 here is CAGRLAGGRETQYF. The CDR3 bases are TGTGCCGGCCGACTAGCGGGGGGGCGAGAGACCCAGTACTTC.